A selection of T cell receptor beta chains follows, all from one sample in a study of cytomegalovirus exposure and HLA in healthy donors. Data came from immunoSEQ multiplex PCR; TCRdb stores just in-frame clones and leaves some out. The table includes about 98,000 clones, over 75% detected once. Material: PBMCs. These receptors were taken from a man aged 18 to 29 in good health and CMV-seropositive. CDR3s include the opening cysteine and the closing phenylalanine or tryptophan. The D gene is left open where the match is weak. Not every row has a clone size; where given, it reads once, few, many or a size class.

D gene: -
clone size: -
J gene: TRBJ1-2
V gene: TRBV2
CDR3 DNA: TGTGCCAGCAGTGAAGCGAGGGAGGTTCCGAATGGCTACACCTTC
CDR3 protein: CASSEAREVPNGYTF

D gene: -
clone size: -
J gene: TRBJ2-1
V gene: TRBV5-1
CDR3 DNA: TGCGCCAGCAGCTTTTACCGGGGTGCGAGCTCCTACAATGAGCAGTTCTTC
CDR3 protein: CASSFYRGASSYNEQFF

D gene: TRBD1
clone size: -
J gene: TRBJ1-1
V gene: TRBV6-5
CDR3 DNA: TGTGCCAGCAGTATCGGGACAGGCGACAGTGGGGAAGCTTTCTTT
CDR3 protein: CASSIGTGDSGEAFF

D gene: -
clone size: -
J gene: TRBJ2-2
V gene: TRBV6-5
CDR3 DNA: TGTGCCAGCAGTTATCGGGGACACGCGAACACCGGGGAGCTGTTTTTT
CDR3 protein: CASSYRGHANTGELFF

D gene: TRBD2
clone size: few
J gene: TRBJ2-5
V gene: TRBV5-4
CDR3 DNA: TGTGCCAGCAGCCCGGGACTAGCGGGGCCCCAGGAGACCCAGTACTTC
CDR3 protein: CASSPGLAGPQETQYF

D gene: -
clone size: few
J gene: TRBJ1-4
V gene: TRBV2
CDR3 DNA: TGTGCCAGCCACAGGGAAAAACTGTTTTTT
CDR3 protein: CASHREKLFF

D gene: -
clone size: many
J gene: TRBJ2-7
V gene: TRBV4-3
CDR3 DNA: TGCGCCAGCAGCCAAGATTTAGTCCCGCCGTACGAGCAGTACTTC
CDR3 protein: CASSQDLVPPYEQYF

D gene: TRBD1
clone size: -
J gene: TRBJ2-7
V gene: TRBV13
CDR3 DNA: TGTGCCAGCAGCTTCGGGACAGGTCGACACGAGCAGTACTTC
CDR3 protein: CASSFGTGRHEQYF

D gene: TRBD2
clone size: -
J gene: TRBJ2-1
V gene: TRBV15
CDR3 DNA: TGTGCCACCAGCAGAGGTGGACTAGATACCAATGAGCAGTTCTTC
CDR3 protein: CATSRGGLDTNEQFF

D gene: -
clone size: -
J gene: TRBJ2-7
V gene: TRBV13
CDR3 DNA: TGTGCCAGCAGCTTGGGGCAGGCCCTGATTGACTCCTACGAGCAGTACTTC
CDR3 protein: CASSLGQALIDSYEQYF

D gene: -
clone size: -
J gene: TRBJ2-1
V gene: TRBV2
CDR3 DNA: TGTGCCAGCAGAGCCGACACGAGTAATGAGCAGTTCTTC
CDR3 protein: CASRADTSNEQFF

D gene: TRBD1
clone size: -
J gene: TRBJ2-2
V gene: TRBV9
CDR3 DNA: TGTGCCAGCAGGGGGACAGGAGCGAACACCGGGGAGCTGTTTTTT
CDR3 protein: CASRGTGANTGELFF

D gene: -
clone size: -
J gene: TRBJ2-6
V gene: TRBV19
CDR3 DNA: TGTGCCAGTAGCCTATCTGGGGCCAACGTCCTGACTTTC
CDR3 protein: CASSLSGANVLTF

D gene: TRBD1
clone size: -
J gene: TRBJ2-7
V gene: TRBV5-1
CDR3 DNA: TGCGCCAGCAGCCCCGGGACAGGGGGGTTTCCCTACGAGCAGTACTTC
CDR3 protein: CASSPGTGGFPYEQYF

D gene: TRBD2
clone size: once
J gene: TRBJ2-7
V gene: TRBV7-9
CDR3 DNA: TGTGCCAGCAGCTACCAGCCTGGACTAGCGGGAGGCCTCTCCTACGAGCAGTACTTC
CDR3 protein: CASSYQPGLAGGLSYEQYF

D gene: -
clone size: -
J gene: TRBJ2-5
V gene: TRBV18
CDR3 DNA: TGTGCCAGCTCACCCCCGAGGGGGGGGGCGAAGCAAGAGACCCAGTACTTC
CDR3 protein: CASSPPRGGAKQETQYF

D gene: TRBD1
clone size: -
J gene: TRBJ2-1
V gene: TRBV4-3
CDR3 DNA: TGCGCCAGCAGCCAAGAAGCCCGGACAGGGGGTAGTGAGCAGTTCTTC
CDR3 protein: CASSQEARTGGSEQFF

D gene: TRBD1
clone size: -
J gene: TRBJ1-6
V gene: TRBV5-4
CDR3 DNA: TGTGCCAGCAGCTCGACCGGGACAGGGGATTCACCCCTCCACTTT
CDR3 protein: CASSSTGTGDSPLHF

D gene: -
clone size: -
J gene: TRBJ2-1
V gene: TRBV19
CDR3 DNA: TGTGCCAGTACCTCACAGGGCCTTTCCTACAATGAGCAGTTCTTC
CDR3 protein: CASTSQGLSYNEQFF

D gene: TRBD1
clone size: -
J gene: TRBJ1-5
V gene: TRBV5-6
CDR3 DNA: TGTGCCAGCAGCCCCGGGACAGGAGGCAATCAGCCCCAGCATTTT
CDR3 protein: CASSPGTGGNQPQHF

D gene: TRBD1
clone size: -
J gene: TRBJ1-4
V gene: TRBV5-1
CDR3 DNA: TGCGCCAGCAGCATCCCCCGGGACAGGGCAACTAATGAAAAACTGTTTTTT
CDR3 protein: CASSIPRDRATNEKLFF

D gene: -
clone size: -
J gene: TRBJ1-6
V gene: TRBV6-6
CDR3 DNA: TGTGCCAGCAGTTACTCGGGCACCTATTCACCCCTCCACTTT
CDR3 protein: CASSYSGTYSPLHF

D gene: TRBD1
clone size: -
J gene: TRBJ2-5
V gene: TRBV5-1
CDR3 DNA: TGCGCCAGCAGCCCCGGGACAGGGTACCAAGAGACCCAGTACTTC
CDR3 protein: CASSPGTGYQETQYF

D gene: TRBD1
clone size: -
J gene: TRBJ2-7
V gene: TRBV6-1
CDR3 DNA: TGTGCCAGTTCCGGACAGGGAATCTACGAGCAGTACTTC
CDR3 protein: CASSGQGIYEQYF

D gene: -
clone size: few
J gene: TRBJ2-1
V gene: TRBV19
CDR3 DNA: TGTGCCAGTAGTATAGGGCGGGGTACCCACAATGAGCAGTTCTTC
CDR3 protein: CASSIGRGTHNEQFF

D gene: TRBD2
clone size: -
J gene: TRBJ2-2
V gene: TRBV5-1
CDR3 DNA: TGCGCCAGCAGCGAAGGGGGGCTAGCGGGGGCGAACACCGGGGAGCTGTTTTTT
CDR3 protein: CASSEGGLAGANTGELFF

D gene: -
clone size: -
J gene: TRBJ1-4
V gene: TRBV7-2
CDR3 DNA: TGTGCCAGCAGCTTAATACGGGGTATTGCTAATGAAAAACTGTTTTTT
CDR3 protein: CASSLIRGIANEKLFF

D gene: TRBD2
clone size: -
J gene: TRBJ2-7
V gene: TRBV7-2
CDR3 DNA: TGTGCCAGCAGCTTAGCTAGCGGGAGCGTTGGCGAGCAGTACTTC
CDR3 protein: CASSLASGSVGEQYF

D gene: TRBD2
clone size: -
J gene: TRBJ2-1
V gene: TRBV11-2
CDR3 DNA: TGTGCCAGCAGCCCGAATCTAGCGGGGGCGAACAATGAGCAGTTCTTC
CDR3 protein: CASSPNLAGANNEQFF